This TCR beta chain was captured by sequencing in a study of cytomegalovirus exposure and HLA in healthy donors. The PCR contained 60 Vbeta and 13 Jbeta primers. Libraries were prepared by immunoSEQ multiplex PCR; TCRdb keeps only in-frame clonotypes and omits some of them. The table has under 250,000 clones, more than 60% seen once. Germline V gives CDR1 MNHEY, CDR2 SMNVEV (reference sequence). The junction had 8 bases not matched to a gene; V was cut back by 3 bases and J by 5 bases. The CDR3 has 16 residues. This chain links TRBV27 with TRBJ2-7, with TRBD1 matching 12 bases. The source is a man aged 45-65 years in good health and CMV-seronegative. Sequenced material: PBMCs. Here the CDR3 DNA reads TGTGCCAGCAGTTTTCTGGGACAGGGGGCGCGGGACGAGCAGTACTTC. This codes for CASSFLGQGARDEQYF.